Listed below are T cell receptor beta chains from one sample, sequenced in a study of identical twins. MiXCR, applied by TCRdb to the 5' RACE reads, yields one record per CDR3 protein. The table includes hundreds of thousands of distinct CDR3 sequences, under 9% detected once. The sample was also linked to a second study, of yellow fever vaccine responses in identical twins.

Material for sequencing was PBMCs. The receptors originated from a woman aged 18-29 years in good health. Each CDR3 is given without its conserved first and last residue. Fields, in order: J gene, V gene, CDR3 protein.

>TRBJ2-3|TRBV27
ASREGQGFFDTQY
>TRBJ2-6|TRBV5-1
ASSSGGHLLSGANVLA
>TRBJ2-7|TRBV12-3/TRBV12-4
ASTEGLAGTYEQY
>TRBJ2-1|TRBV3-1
ASSPTLGSSYNEQF
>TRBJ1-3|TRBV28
ASSLSTLVGNTIY
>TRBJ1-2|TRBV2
AREANYGYT
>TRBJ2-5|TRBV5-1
ASSHMGDQETQY
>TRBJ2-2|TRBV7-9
ASRQRGGLDNTGELF
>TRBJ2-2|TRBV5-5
ASSFQSILLTGELF
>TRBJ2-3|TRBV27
ASPPGQSTDTQY
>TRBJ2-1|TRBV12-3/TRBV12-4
ASSRTNEQF
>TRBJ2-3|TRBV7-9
ASSRPILAGGGDTQY
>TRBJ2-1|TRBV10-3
AISGLAGTDEQF
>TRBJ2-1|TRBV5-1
ASSPTTSGPNEQF
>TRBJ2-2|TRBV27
ASSRQGTSGRGNTGELF
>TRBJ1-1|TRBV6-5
ASSYSPGDGSTEAF
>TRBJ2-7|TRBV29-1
SVTGSYEQY
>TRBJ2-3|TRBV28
ASNGAHQSTDTQY
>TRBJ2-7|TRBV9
ASSVQAGLSEQY
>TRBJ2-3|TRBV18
ASSPGTSYADTQY
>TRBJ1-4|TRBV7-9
ASSFAQGHNEKLF
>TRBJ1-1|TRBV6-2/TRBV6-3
ASSDLTGPAAEAF
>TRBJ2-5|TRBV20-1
SASGGRGSRRETQY
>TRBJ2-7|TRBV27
ASSPAGRGTDEQY
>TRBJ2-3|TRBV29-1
SVEAVGDTQY
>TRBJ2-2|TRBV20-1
SASPAGGITGELF
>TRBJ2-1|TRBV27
ASSLSSGSYNEQF
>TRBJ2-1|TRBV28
ASSFTGDDEQF
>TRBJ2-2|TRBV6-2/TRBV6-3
ASSPRLAGVLDTGELF
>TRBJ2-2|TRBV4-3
ASSQDPGGLGTGELF
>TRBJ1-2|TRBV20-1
SALRQGTNYGYT
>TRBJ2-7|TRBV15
ATSPGDGGYEQY
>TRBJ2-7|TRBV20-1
SAIAGGRWEQY
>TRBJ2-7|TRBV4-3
ASSQDLGAGLYEQY